This passage covers 10 T cell receptor beta chains from one sample sequenced in a study of cytomegalovirus exposure and HLA in healthy donors. The assay was immunoSEQ multiplex PCR, and TCRdb's table has in-frame clones only and misses some. Of about 78,000 clones in the sample, 96% were seen once. Sequencing was performed on PBMCs. The receptors were sampled from a man aged 18 to 30 in good health and CMV-seropositive.

The J gene is TRBJ1-4, the V gene TRBV4-1, with 8 bases aligning to TRBD1. The V and J ends lost 1 base and 7 bases, in that order; junction bases with no gene match: 8. The germline V gene has CDR1 MGHRA and CDR2 YSYEKL. CDR3 length: 16 residues. CDR3 sequence: CASSQATDRGGEKLFF. In nucleotides, the CDR3 is TGCGCCAGCAGCCAAGCGACCGACAGGGGCGGTGAAAAACTGTTTTTT.

Here the CDR3 reads CASSESGTNTGELFF. CDR3 in DNA: TGTGCCAGCAGCGAGAGCGGGACGAACACCGGGGAGCTGTTTTTT. This chain connects TRBV9 to TRBJ2-2; 7 bases agree with TRBD2. Per germline, CDR1 SGDLS and CDR2 YYNGEE. The CDR3 totals 15 residues. V lost 3 bases and J lost 0; bases outside the gene matches: 2. The whole variable domain, filled in from reference TRBV9 and TRBJ2-2, reads DSGVTQTPKHLITATGQRVTLRCSPRSGDLSVYWYQQSLDQGLQFLIQYYNGEERAKGNILERFSAQQFPDLHSELNLSSLELGDSALYFCASSESGTNTGELFFGEGSRLTVL.

This rearrangement joins TRBV28 to TRBJ1-2; 8 positions agree with TRBD1. The CDR3 spans 15 residues. Germline loops: CDR1 MDHEN, CDR2 SYDVKM. The trim removed 5 bases at V and 4 bases at J, leaving 9 bases unmatched. In DNA, the CDR3 is TGTGCCAGCAGTGCAGGGGGCTCTACCATCTATGGCTACACCTTC. Residues: CASSAGGSTIYGYTF.

This chain links TRBV9 with TRBJ2-5; TRBD2 agrees at 13 bases. Germline lookup yields CDR1 SGDLS and CDR2 YYNGEE. The CDR3 loop spans 16 amino acids. The V segment lost 0 bases and the J segment 3 bases; nucleotides outside the gene matches: 2. Written as DNA, the CDR3 is TGTGCCAGCAGCGTAGCACTAGCGGGAGGGGAAGAGACCCAGTACTTC. Translating it yields CASSVALAGGEETQYF.

The chain links TRBV7-1 to TRBJ2-6; TRBD2 might be the D (7 bases). TRBV7-1 is designated an ORF whose function remains uncertain. CDR3 length equals 24 residues. The V end was cut by 3 bases, the J end by 0 bases, with 33 bases between. CDR3 bases: TGTGCCAGCAGCTCGCCGGGGTCCGAGTTTGCCGAGCGGGGACACACCTCTGGGGCCAACGTCCTGACTTTC. It codes for CASSSPGSEFAERGHTSGANVLTF.

The V and J genes are TRBV5-1 and TRBJ1-1; no definite D call. The V gene's germline CDR1 is SGHRS and CDR2 YFSETQ. Between the trimmed V and J ends, which lost 2 bases and 5 bases, there was a span of 13 bases. The CDR3 totals 14 residues. CDR3 amino acids: CASSLASGWTEAFF. CDR3 nucleotides: TGCGCCAGCAGCTTAGCGAGCGGGTGGACTGAAGCTTTCTTT.

This chain uses TRBV11-2 with TRBJ2-7; D is perhaps TRBD2 (6 bases). The CDR3 totals 14 residues. Germline CDR1 and CDR2: SGHAT and FQNNGV. V was pared by 5 bases and J by 0 bases, with 11 bases between. The CDR3 DNA reads TGTGCCAGCAGCCCGGGACTCAGCTCCTACGAGCAGTACTTC. Its protein product is CASSPGLSSYEQYF.

The genes are TRBV5-1 and TRBJ2-7; a weak D match, TRBD1 (6 bases). CDR1 and CDR2 from the germline V gene are SGHRS and YFSETQ. The V end lost 0 bases, the J end lost 0 bases, and 13 bases lay between the germline ends. The CDR3 totals 16 residues. This chain's CDR3 is CASSLVRQASSYEQYF. CDR3 coding DNA: TGCGCCAGCAGCTTGGTGAGACAGGCGAGCTCCTACGAGCAGTACTTC.

The chain carries TRBV27 and TRBJ2-6; no firm D call. This CDR3 is 12 amino acids long. Germline V gives CDR1 MNHEY, CDR2 SMNVEV (reference sequence). Trimming took 10 bases from V and 0 from J, leaving 4 bases between them. The CDR3 DNA reads as TGTGCCACCCTCTCTGGGGCCAACGTCCTGACTTTC. Encoded protein: CATLSGANVLTF.

V and J are TRBV14 and TRBJ1-1; D gene ambiguous. Trimming removed 4 bases at V and 6 bases at J, with 9 bases between. This CDR3 comprises 12 residues. Germline V CDR1 and CDR2: SGHDN, FVKESK. CDR3 nucleotides: TGTGCCAGCAGCCTCCGTCGGTCTGAAGCTTTCTTT. Amino acids: CASSLRRSEAFF.